Below, one T cell receptor (beta chain) is given with its context. Its specific antigen is unknown. Qualities for individual bases were not recorded, and no much larger clone is one base off. The CDR3, from cysteine to phenylalanine, totals 14 residues. Of all the DNA, just the CDR3 is kept, 42 bases in frame from base 1. CDR1 and CDR2, per the germline V gene, are LGHNA and YNFKEQ. Unmatched junction bases come to 4, with V trimmed by 3 bases and J by 8 bases. This entry belongs to a study of blood T cell repertoires in COVID-19 (dated by TCRdb to the early 2020s). Looking at the study overall: Samples covering the acute and convalescent phases of COVID-19 were provided by collaborators in the United States, Italy and Spain. Deeply sampled blood TCRbeta repertoires from subjects exposed to, actively infected with, or recovered from COVID-19 were included in the dataset. Nearly every sample came with metadata listing a de-identified subject ID, COVID-19 status, age in years and sex. HLA class I and class II types, where available, came from metadata supplied by the sample provider rather than from assay-based typing. A freely available public database, intended as a resource for researchers studying the immune response to SARS-CoV-2, is where the repertoires were released. The samples were drawn from two sources: the first 160 participants of the ongoing ImmuneRACE study, and some 1,300 subjects contributed by 6 global collaborators. The prospective study material was composed of cDNA or gDNA derived from T cells, B-cell-depleted T cells, or PBMCs.

General conclusions and limits of the study: The quantity of clinical and demographic metadata differed by source and by participant and was supplied without curation.

TCRbeta CDR3 regions were amplified from genomic DNA using the immunoSEQ Assay, a bias-controlled multiplex PCR. For the original study's pipeline: The number of nucleated cells in each sample was estimated by amplification of reference gene primers within the assay. To quantify the absolute abundance of each unique TCRbeta CDR3 rearrangement, sequence reads were collapsed and filtered. For each sample, productive Simpson clonality was calculated as the square root of Simpson's diversity index across productive rearrangements. Imported from immuneACCESS, the table was reduced by TCRdb to in-frame sequences with V and J called. These copies leave out some clones; in studies compared against another copy, an unresolved V gene accounts for under half, and the cause of the remainder is not known. Clonal size and the V and J genes are those of that table, whereas D and trimming came from the DNA. For this sample there are roughly 60,000 clones; about four fifths appear just once. The ten largest clones add up to about 6.4% of the sample.

Whole blood was collected in K2EDTA tubes by collaborating institutions according to the institutions' own protocols. For TCRbeta analysis, collaborator samples were shipped as frozen whole blood, as isolated PBMCs, or as DNA extracted from either sample type. The sequencing sample was made of peripheral blood. The clonotype originates from a human donor in a cohort sampled during active or convalescent COVID-19. Here the chain combines TRBV4-2 and TRBJ1-1; the central 12 bases match TRBD1. The DNA sequence follows: TGTGCCAGCAGCCATGAGGGACAGGGGGCCGAAGCTTTCTTT. Its translation is CASSHEGQGAEAFF.